Here is one TCR beta chain with its context. Its target is not known. This entry belongs to a study of T cells in localized non-small cell lung cancer. The protocol was immunoSEQ multiplex PCR, while the TCRdb copy is restricted to in-frame clones and leaves out a portion. Of more than 25,000 clones in the sample, 75% to 85% were seen once. Study-level results: Longer overall survival was associated with a higher density of T cells in the blood. Adjacent uninvolved lung tissue had the highest T cell clonality, exceeding tumor. The appearance of a median approximately 60 of the top 100 tumor clones was seen in adjacent lung.

Germline V gene lookup returns CDR1 MNHNY and CDR2 SVGAGI (reference sequence). V shed 6 bases, J shed 7 bases, and the junction held 5 bases outside the gene matches. The CDR3 spans 14 residues. This clonotype was obtained from a woman between 35 and 75 years old with stage I lung adenocarcinoma. The specimen comprised peripheral blood, sampled before any cancer treatment. V is TRBV6-6 and J is TRBJ1-6; 8 bases agree with TRBD1. The CDR3 nucleotides are TGTGCCAGCAGCGACGACAGGGGCAATTCACCCCTCCACTTT. Its translation is CASSDDRGNSPLHF.